The 24 T cell receptor beta chains below come from one sample, sequenced in a study of CD8+ T cells in alopecia areata. Sequencing templates came from extracted RNA that was reverse transcribed into cDNA. TCRdb keeps only in-frame clones here, not all; method: immunoSEQ multiplex PCR. Seen here are hundreds of thousands of clones, roughly two thirds observed once, and the top ten hold approximately 1.2%. The sequencing here drew on CD4+ T cells sorted from blood, taken at week 0. These receptors were taken from a human donor with alopecia areata.

This clone has a handful of counts. The V gene is TRBV29-1, the J gene TRBJ2-3; TRBD2 matches at 12 bases. Germline CDR1 is SQVTM and CDR2 is ANQGSEA. With 8 bases clipped from V and 7 bases from J, the junction kept 10 bases outside the gene matches. The CDR3 is 14 amino acids. CDR3 sequence: CSFQWTSGVYTQYF. CDR3 DNA: TGCAGCTTTCAATGGACTAGCGGGGTATATACGCAGTATTTT.

The V call is TRBV30, the J call TRBJ2-3; the D call may be TRBD1 or TRBD2 (6 bases each). V was trimmed by 2 bases and J by 4 bases, leaving 13 bases between them. The CDR3 is made up of 14 amino acids. CDR1 and CDR2 (germline): GTSNPN, SVGIG (reference sequence). The CDR3 DNA reads TGTGCCTGGAGTAGGGGGGTAGGTGCAGATACGCAGTATTTT. Its protein product is CAWSRGVGADTQYF. The variable domain in full, completed from reference TRBV30 and TRBJ2-3, reads SQTIHQWPATLVQPVGSPLSLECTVEGTSNPNLYWYRQAAGRGLQLLFYSVGIGQISSEVPQNLSASRPQDRQFILSSKKLLLSDSGFYLCAWSRGVGADTQYFGPGTRLTVL.

V and J are TRBV6-1 and TRBJ2-5; no clear D. The J call may not be correct, given that the DNA end is closer to TRBJ2-7. Per germline, CDR1 MNHNS and CDR2 SASEGT. The CDR3 is 12 amino acids. The DNA of the CDR3 is TGTGCCAGCAGCCAAAGGATCTACGAGCAGTACTTC. Translated, it gives CASSQRIYEQYF.

J is TRBJ2-1 and V is TRBV29-1, with 7 nucleotides matching TRBD1. The CDR3 totals 11 residues. Per germline, CDR1 SQVTM and CDR2 ANQGSEA. V was pared by 6 bases and J by 6 bases, with 2 bases of the junction left unmatched. The CDR3: CSVGTANEQFF. For the CDR3, the DNA is TGCAGCGTCGGGACAGCCAATGAGCAGTTCTTC.

The chain has TRBV11-2 and TRBJ2-4; possible D gene TRBD1, 6 bases. This CDR3 has 15 residues. The V end lost 5 bases, the J end lost 8 bases, and 19 bases lay between the germline ends. Germline CDR1 SGHAT, CDR2 FQNNGV. CDR3 amino acids: CASSRNPQGIHIQYF. The CDR3 DNA reads as TGTGCCAGCAGCCGAAACCCACAGGGTATTCACATTCAGTACTTC.

The chain uses TRBV4-2 and TRBJ1-6; TRBD1 might be the D (5 bases). The CDR3 is 11 residues long. The V and J ends lost 1 base and 16 bases respectively, with 8 bases between them. Germline CDR1 LGHNA, CDR2 YNFKEQ. Written as DNA, the CDR3 is TGTGCCAGCAGCCAAGGCAGGGATCTCCACTTT. Translation: CASSQGRDLHF.

This chain joins TRBV5-1 and TRBJ2-5; 9 bases match TRBD2. V shed 4 bases, J shed 5 bases, and the junction held 9 bases outside the gene matches. CDR1 and CDR2 from the germline V gene are SGHRS and YFSETQ. The CDR3 consists of 15 residues. The CDR3 DNA sequence: TGCGCCAGCAGCCCGGCGGGGGGGCCCCTCGAGACCCAGTACTTC. Protein: CASSPAGGPLETQYF.

This chain links TRBV27 with TRBJ1-6; 9 positions match TRBD1. V lost 3 bases to trimming and J lost 7 bases; unmatched junction nucleotides: 1. Germline V gives CDR1 MNHEY, CDR2 SMNVEV (reference sequence). The CDR3 runs 14 residues. The CDR3 nucleotides read TGTGCCAGCAGTTTGGGGACAGGGAATTCACCCCTCCACTTT. Translating it yields CASSLGTGNSPLHF.

The chain combines TRBV11-2 with TRBJ2-1, with D possibly being TRBD2 (5 bases). This CDR3 region has 12 residues. The V gene's germline CDR1 is SGHAT and CDR2 FQNNGV. Trimming took 5 bases from V and 10 from J, leaving 12 bases between them. CDR3 protein: CASSPRGEEQFF. CDR3 sequence (DNA): TGTGCCAGCAGCCCCCGGGGAGAGGAGCAGTTCTTC.

The gene calls are TRBV30 and TRBJ2-1; D uncertain. This CDR3 has 13 residues. V lost 4 bases, J lost 0 bases, and 7 bases lay in between. Germline CDR1 reads GTSNPN; CDR2 reads SVGIG (reference sequence). The CDR3, as DNA: TGTGCCTGGAAGAACAGCTCCTACAATGAGCAGTTCTTC. Residues: CAWKNSSYNEQFF.

This clone was seen only once. V and J are TRBV29-1 and TRBJ1-6, with 7 bases that match TRBD1. The length of the CDR3 is 13 residues. Germline V lookup: CDR1 SQVTM, CDR2 ANQGSEA. V was pared by 6 bases and J by 6 bases, with 5 bases of the junction left unmatched. CDR3 sequence: CSVRQGGNSPLHF. CDR3 bases: TGCAGCGTGAGACAGGGAGGTAATTCACCCCTCCACTTT.

V gene TRBV2 combines with J gene TRBJ1-5, with no clear D. Trimming stripped 3 bases from V and 2 bases from J, with 5 bases between. Germline assignment: CDR1 SNHLY and CDR2 FYNNEI. The CDR3 runs 13 residues. DNA for the CDR3: TGTGCCAGCAGTGATCAGGGCAATCAGCCCCAGCATTTT. It yields the protein CASSDQGNQPQHF.

The genes are TRBV29-1 and TRBJ2-1; the D is unclear. The CDR3 is 12 amino acids. V was clipped by 4 bases and J by 4 bases, with 8 bases between them. Per the germline V gene, CDR1 is SQVTM and CDR2 is ANQGSEA. CDR3 nucleotide sequence: TGCAGCGTTGTGGCCGCGTACAATGAGCAGTTCTTC. Translated, it gives CSVVAAYNEQFF.

The J gene is TRBJ2-3, the V gene TRBV30; D is tentatively TRBD1 or TRBD2 (5 bases each). The germline V gene encodes CDR1 GTSNPN and CDR2 SVGIG (reference sequence). Trimming stripped 3 bases from V and 2 bases from J, with 12 bases between. This CDR3 contains 14 residues. The CDR3: CAWRRDHPTDTQYF. CDR3 DNA sequence: TGTGCCTGGAGGAGGGACCATCCCACAGATACGCAGTATTTT.

This clone was counted a few times. This rearrangement joins TRBV18 to TRBJ1-1; D unresolved. The length of the CDR3 is 12 residues. V was pared by 6 bases and J by 0 bases, with 5 bases between. Germline V CDR1 and CDR2: KGHSH, LQKENI. CDR3 sequence: CASSELNTEAFF. Here the CDR3 DNA reads TGTGCCAGCTCTGAACTGAACACTGAAGCTTTCTTT.

The chain couples TRBV7-3 to TRBJ1-1; 8 nucleotides align to TRBD1. V lost 4 bases and J lost 1; bases outside the gene matches: 2. The CDR3 is 14 amino acids. Per germline, CDR1 SGHTA and CDR2 FQGTGA. The DNA of the CDR3 is TGTGCCAGCAGCTCAGGGACAGGGAACACTGAAGCTTTCTTT. Its translation is CASSSGTGNTEAFF.

The rearrangement links TRBV10-3 to TRBJ2-3; possible D gene TRBD2, 7 bases. There are 13 residues in the CDR3. CDR1 ENHRY and CDR2 SYGVKD come from the germline V gene. V was cut by 6 bases and J by 4 bases, with 11 bases left in between. The CDR3 DNA reads TGTGCCATCAGCGGGGGGCGACCAGATACGCAGTATTTT. As protein: CAISGGRPDTQYF.

The chain carries TRBV5-6 and TRBJ2-1; the D gene is possibly TRBD1 (7 bases). CDR3 length: 13 amino acids. Germline loops: CDR1 SGHDT, CDR2 YYEEEE. Trimming removed 10 bases at V and 4 bases at J, with 15 bases between. The CDR3 DNA sequence: TGTGCCTGGAGGGGGCTCGGTTACAATGAGCAGTTCTTC. It codes for CAWRGLGYNEQFF.

V usage is TRBV18 and J usage is TRBJ1-5, with no clear D. Germline V gives CDR1 KGHSH, CDR2 LQKENI. Trimming left V 4 bases short and J 3 bases short, with 10 bases between. The CDR3 consists of 14 residues. The CDR3 DNA follows: TGTGCCAGCTCACTAGGACCGATCAATCAGCCCCAGCATTTT. Translating gives CASSLGPINQPQHF.

The chain carries TRBV5-6 and TRBJ2-2; weak D call: TRBD2 (7 bases). Germline CDR1 and CDR2: SGHDT and YYEEEE. CDR3 length: 15 residues. The V end was cut by 4 bases, the J end by 3 bases, with 13 bases between. This CDR3 is CASSNGGLDTGELFF. The DNA of the CDR3 is TGTGCCAGCAGCAACGGGGGGCTGGACACCGGGGAGCTGTTTTTT.

A remark on this clone: The sample carries other DNA sequences with the same CDR3. This sequence joins TRBV7-3 and TRBJ2-5, with D perhaps TRBD1 or TRBD2 (6 bases each). From germline, CDR1 is SGHTA and CDR2 FQGTGA. There are 13 residues in the CDR3. Trimming took 2 bases from V and 5 from J, leaving 9 bases between them. The CDR3 sequence is CASSLGGLETQYF. The CDR3 region has the DNA TGTGCCAGCAGCTTAGGGGGGCTTGAGACCCAGTACTTC. The variable domain in full, with the rest retrieved from reference TRBV7-3 and TRBJ2-5, is GAGVSQTPSNKVTEKGKYVELRCDPISGHTALYWYRQSLGQGPEFLIYFQGTGAADDSGLPNDRFFAVRPEGSVSTLKIQRTERGDSAVYLCASSLGGLETQYFGPGTRLLVL.

The chain couples TRBV27 to TRBJ2-1, with 10 bases matching TRBD1. Losses at the gene ends were 8 bases for V and 8 bases for J; bases not matched to a gene: 12. The germline gives CDR1 MNHEY, CDR2 SMNVEV (reference sequence). The CDR3 has 15 amino acids. The CDR3: CASHTQGQGIDEQFF. The CDR3 bases are TGTGCCAGCCATACTCAGGGACAGGGGATAGATGAGCAGTTCTTC.

This chain connects TRBV5-4 to TRBJ2-1; D unclear. The V end was cut by 2 bases, the J end by 9 bases, with 12 bases between. Germline assignment: CDR1 SGHNT and CDR2 YYREEE (reference sequence). This CDR3 is 13 amino acids long. CDR3 amino acids: CASSFERVGEQFF. The CDR3 DNA sequence: TGTGCCAGCAGCTTCGAGAGAGTGGGTGAGCAGTTCTTC.

The J gene is TRBJ1-1, the V gene TRBV30; D is unclear. The CDR3 extends over 15 amino acids. V lost 0 bases to trimming and J lost 1 base, with 12 bases between them. Germline V lookup: CDR1 GTSNPN, CDR2 SVGIG (reference sequence). CDR3 coding DNA: TGTGCCTGGAGTGTAAGAGGACCCCAGAACACTGAAGCTTTCTTT. It codes for CAWSVRGPQNTEAFF.